This T cell receptor beta chain was captured in a study of spatial heterogeneity in lung cancer. Turning to the study itself: Across the raw uncorrected reads, a unique TCR and UMI combination was observed, on average, more than ten times.

Time point specified: sample taken at primary tumor resection. Unsorted samples of tumor, nontumor lung or frozen PBMC had their whole RNA sequenced. Donation came from 70 or so patients with untreated early-stage non-small cell lung cancer. This clonotype was seen repeatedly, ten times or more. At one of its ends the junction is not consistent with the germline gene, which may arise from a read error. All TCR cDNA molecules were individually tagged with a unique molecular identifier. Each CDR3 protein gets one entry after TCRdb re-called the 5' RACE reads with MiXCR. The sample has some 22,000 distinct CDR3 sequences; approximately 5% are singletons. Sequencing was performed on PBMCs, taken at surgery. This receptor was obtained from a male donor with early-stage non-small cell lung cancer.

CDR3 protein: CASSFWGDTDTQYF. The CDR3 DNA is TGTGCTAGCAGCTTTTGGGGGGACACAGATACGCAGTATTTT. The chain joins TRBV7-7 to TRBJ2-3; possibly TRBD2 for D (6 bases). Germline CDR1 SSHAT, CDR2 FNYEAQ (reference sequence). This CDR3 spans 14 amino acids.